The present TCR beta chain was sequenced within a study of blood T cell repertoires in COVID-19. Germline assignment: CDR1 SSHAT and CDR2 FNYEAQ (reference sequence). J was trimmed by 5 bases and V by 4 bases; bases with no gene match: 5. The length of the CDR3 is 14 residues. Generated by immunoSEQ multiplex PCR, the TCRdb table keeps only in-frame clones and is missing some. The table records some 44,000 clones, approximately 90% of them present only once. The sample comprised peripheral blood. This receptor was identified in a human donor in a cohort sampled during active COVID-19. The chain has TRBV7-7 and TRBJ2-1; the match to TRBD1 covers 7 bases. The CDR3 nucleotides read TGTGCCAGCAGCTCCGGGACAGTACACAATGAGCAGTTCTTC. This codes for CASSSGTVHNEQFF.